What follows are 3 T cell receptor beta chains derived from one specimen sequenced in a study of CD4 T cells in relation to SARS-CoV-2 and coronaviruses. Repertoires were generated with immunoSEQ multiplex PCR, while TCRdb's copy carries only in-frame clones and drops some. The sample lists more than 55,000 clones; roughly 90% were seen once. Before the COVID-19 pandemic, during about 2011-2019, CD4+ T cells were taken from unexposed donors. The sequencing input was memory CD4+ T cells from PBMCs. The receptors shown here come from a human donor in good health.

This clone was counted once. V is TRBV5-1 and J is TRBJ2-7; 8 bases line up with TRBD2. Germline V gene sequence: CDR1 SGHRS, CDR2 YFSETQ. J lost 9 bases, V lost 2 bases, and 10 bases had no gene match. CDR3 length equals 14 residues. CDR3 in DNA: TGCGCCAGCAGCTTCTCAGCGGGGGACGACTGGCAGTACTTC. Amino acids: CASSFSAGDDWQYF. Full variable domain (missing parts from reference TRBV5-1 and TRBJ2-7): KAGVTQTPRYLIKTRGQQVTLSCSPISGHRSVSWYQQTPGQGLQFLFEYFSETQRNKGNFPGRFSGRQFSNSRSEMNVSTLELGDSALYLCASSFSAGDDWQYFGPGTRLTVT.

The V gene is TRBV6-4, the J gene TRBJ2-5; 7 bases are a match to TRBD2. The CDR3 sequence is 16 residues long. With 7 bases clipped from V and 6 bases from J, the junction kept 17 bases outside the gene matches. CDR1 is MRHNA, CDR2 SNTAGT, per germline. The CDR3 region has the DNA TGTGCCAGCACCCCCCCAGGGCGGGAGTCTCGGAAGACCCAGTACTTC. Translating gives CASTPPGRESRKTQYF.

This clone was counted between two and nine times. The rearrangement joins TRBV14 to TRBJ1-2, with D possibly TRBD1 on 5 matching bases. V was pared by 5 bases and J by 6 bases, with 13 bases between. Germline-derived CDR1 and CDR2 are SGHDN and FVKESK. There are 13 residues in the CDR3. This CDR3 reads CASSEQGRHGYTF. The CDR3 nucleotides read TGTGCCAGCAGCGAGCAGGGAAGGCATGGCTACACCTTC.